The subject of this entry is one T cell receptor (beta chain). This sample stems from a study of blood T cell repertoires in COVID-19. Using immunoSEQ multiplex PCR, the repertoire was profiled, and TCRdb retains in-frame clones only, with some absent. Of some 49,000 clones detected, 90% appear once; the ten largest clones hold roughly 19%. The length of the CDR3 is 12 residues. Trimming cost V 0 bases and J 6 bases, with 3 bases left between them. CDR1 and CDR2 (germline): MRHNA, SNTAGT. What was sequenced was peripheral blood. This chain joins TRBV6-4 and TRBJ1-5, with D unclear. This clonotype was obtained from a man between 65 and 85 years old with active COVID-19. DNA of the CDR3: TGTGCCAGCAGTGACTCCGTTCAGCCCCAGCATTTT. The encoded protein is CASSDSVQPQHF.